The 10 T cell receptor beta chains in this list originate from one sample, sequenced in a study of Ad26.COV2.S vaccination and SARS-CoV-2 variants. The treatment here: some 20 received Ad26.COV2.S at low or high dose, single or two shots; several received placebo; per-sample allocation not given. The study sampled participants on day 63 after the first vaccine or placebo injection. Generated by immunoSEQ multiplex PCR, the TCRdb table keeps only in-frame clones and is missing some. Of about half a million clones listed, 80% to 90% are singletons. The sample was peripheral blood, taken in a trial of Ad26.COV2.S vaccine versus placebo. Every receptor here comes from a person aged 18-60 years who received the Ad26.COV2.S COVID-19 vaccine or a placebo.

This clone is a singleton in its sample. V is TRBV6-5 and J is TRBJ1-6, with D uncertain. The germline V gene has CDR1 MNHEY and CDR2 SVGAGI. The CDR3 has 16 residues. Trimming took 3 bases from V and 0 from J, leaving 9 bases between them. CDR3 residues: CASSYQASSYNSPLHF. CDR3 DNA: TGTGCCAGCAGTTATCAGGCGTCCTCCTATAATTCACCCCTCCACTTT.

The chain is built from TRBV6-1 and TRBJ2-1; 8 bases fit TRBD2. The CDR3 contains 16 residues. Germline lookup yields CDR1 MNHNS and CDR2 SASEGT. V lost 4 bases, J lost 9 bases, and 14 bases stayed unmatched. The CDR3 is CASSAPAGGQMTEQFF. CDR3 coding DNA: TGTGCCAGCAGTGCCCCCGCGGGGGGTCAAATGACTGAGCAGTTCTTC.

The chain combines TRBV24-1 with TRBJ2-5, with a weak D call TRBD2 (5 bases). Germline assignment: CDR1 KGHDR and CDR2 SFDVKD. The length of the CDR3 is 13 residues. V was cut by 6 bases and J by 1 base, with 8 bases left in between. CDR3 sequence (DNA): TGTGCCACCAGTTCGGACTTCCAAGAGACCCAGTACTTC. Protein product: CATSSDFQETQYF.

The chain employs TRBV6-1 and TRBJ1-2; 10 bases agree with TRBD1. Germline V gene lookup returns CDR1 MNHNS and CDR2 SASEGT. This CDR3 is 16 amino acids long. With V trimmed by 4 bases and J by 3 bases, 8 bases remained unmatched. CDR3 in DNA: TGTGCCAGCAGTGGTAGGGTCGGACAGGGGGACTATGGCTACACCTTC. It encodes CASSGRVGQGDYGYTF.

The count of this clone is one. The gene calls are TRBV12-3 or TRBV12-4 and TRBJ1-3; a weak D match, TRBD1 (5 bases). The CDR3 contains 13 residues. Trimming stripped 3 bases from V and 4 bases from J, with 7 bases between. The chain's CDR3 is CASSLTDGNTIYF. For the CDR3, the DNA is TGTGCCAGCAGTTTGACAGACGGAAACACCATATATTTT.

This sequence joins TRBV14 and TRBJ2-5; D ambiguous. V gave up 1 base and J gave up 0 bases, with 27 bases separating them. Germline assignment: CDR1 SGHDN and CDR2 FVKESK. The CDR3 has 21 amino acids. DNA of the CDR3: TGTGCCAGCAGCCAAGCCCTTAGTCCCCTCGGCAGGCTTAAGTACCAAGAGACCCAGTACTTC. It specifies CASSQALSPLGRLKYQETQYF.

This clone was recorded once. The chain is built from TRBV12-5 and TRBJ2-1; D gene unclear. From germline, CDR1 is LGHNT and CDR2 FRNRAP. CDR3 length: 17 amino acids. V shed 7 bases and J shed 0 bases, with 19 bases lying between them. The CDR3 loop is CASAPPVARSSYNEQFF. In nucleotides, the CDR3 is TGTGCTAGTGCCCCCCCTGTGGCCAGAAGCTCCTACAATGAGCAGTTCTTC.

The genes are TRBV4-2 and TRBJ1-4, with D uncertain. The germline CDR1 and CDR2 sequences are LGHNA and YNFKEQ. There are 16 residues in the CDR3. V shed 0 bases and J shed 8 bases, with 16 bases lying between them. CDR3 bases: TGTGCCAGCAGCCAAGAGATGGCACATATTTTGGAAAAACTGTTTTTT. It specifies CASSQEMAHILEKLFF.

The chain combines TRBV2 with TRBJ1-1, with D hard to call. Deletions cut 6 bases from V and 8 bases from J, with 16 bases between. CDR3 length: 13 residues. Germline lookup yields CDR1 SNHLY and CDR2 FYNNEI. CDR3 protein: CASRLPPRLEAFF. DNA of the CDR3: TGTGCCAGCAGGCTTCCACCGCGCTTAGAAGCTTTCTTT.

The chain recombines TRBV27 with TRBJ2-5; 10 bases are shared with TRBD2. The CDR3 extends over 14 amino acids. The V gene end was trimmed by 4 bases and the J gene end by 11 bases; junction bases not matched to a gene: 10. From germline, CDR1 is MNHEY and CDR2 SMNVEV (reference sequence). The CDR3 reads CASSSQRGGRSQYF. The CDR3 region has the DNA TGTGCCAGCAGTTCGCAGCGGGGGGGAAGATCTCAGTACTTC.